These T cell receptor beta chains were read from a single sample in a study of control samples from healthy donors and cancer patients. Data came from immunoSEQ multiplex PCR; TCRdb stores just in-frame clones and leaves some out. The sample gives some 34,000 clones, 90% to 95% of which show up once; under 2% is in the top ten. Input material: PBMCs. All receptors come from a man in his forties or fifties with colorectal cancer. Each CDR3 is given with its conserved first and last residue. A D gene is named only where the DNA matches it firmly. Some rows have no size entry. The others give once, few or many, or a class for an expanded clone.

CASSQARNTEAFF,TGCGCCAGCAGCCAGGCTAGGAACACTGAAGCTTTCTTT,.,TRBJ1-1,.,TRBV4-3,13
CASSQERDRGSYEQYF,TGCGCCAGCAGCCAAGAGCGGGACAGGGGGTCCTACGAGCAGTACTTC,TRBD1,TRBJ2-7,.,TRBV4-1,16
CASSLNPPGVADTQYF,TGTGCCAGCAGCTTAAACCCCCCGGGGGTCGCAGATACGCAGTATTTT,.,TRBJ2-3,.,TRBV7-3,16
CASSQYLAGRSSEQFF,TGTGCCAGCAGCCAGTATCTAGCGGGGAGATCCAGTGAGCAGTTCTTC,TRBD2,TRBJ2-1,.,TRBV3-1/TRBV3-2,16
CASSLLGGGGWLTGELFF,TGTGCCAGCAGCTTATTAGGCGGCGGGGGTTGGTTAACCGGGGAGCTGTTTTTT,TRBD2,TRBJ2-2,.,TRBV11-2,18
CASRLTVLAKNIQYF,TGTGCCAGCCGACTTACAGTTCTAGCCAAAAACATTCAGTACTTC,.,TRBJ2-4,.,TRBV6-5,15
CATSRDRVGSNQPQHF,TGTGCCACCAGCAGAGATAGAGTGGGAAGTAATCAGCCCCAGCATTTT,.,TRBJ1-5,.,TRBV15,16
CASSLVLNTEAFF,TGTGCCAGCAGCTTAGTCCTGAACACTGAAGCTTTCTTT,.,TRBJ1-1,.,TRBV11-1,13
CASSPVSYEQYF,TGTGCCAGCAGTCCGGTTTCCTACGAGCAGTACTTC,.,TRBJ2-7,few,TRBV2,12
CASSLRTLSRNTEAFF,TGTGCCAGCAGCCTCCGTACGCTTTCACGTAACACTGAAGCTTTCTTT,.,TRBJ1-1,.,TRBV3-1/TRBV3-2,16
CASSHRDRATEQYF,TGTGCCAGCAGCCACCGGGACAGGGCAACCGAGCAGTACTTC,TRBD1,TRBJ2-7,.,TRBV4-2,14
CASSRRDIFYEQYF,TGTGCCAGCAGCAGACGGGACATCTTCTACGAGCAGTACTTC,.,TRBJ2-7,.,TRBV14,14
CASGEGGGAKDTQYF,TGTGCCAGTGGCGAGGGCGGGGGGGCCAAAGATACGCAGTATTTT,TRBD2,TRBJ2-3,.,TRBV19,15
CAWSVSQATDTQYF,TGTGCCTGGAGTGTTAGCCAGGCCACCGATACGCAGTATTTT,.,TRBJ2-3,.,TRBV30,14
CASSLGGTIYEQYF,TGTGCCAGCAGCTTAGGGGGGACCATCTACGAGCAGTACTTC,.,TRBJ2-7,.,TRBV7-7,14
CAWSETGTGVEKLFF,TGTGCCTGGAGTGAAACCGGGACAGGGGTCGAAAAACTGTTTTTT,TRBD1,TRBJ1-4,.,TRBV30,15
CASSYSFPDPNTEAFF,TGTGCCAGCAGTTACTCTTTTCCGGACCCGAACACTGAAGCTTTCTTT,.,TRBJ1-1,once,TRBV6-5,16
CASSSALPGQYF,TGTGCCAGCAGTTCGGCCCTCCCGGGGCAGTACTTC,.,TRBJ2-7,.,TRBV6-2/TRBV6-3,12
CATSRWGLAEGEQFF,TGTGCCACCAGCAGATGGGGACTAGCGGAGGGTGAGCAGTTCTTC,TRBD2,TRBJ2-1,.,TRBV15,15
CASSLTVGETQYF,TGTGCCAGCAGCTTGACTGTAGGAGAGACCCAGTACTTC,.,TRBJ2-5,.,TRBV7-9,13
CASSLGGGNEKLFF,TGCGCCAGCAGCTTGGGCGGGGGTAATGAAAAACTGTTTTTT,.,TRBJ1-4,.,TRBV5-1,14
CASSKQGANVLTF,TGTGCCAGCAGCAAACAGGGCGCCAACGTCCTGACTTTC,.,TRBJ2-6,.,TRBV3-1/TRBV3-2,13
CASLNRNSYEQYF,TGTGCCAGCCTCAACAGGAACTCCTACGAGCAGTACTTC,.,TRBJ2-7,once,TRBV2,13
CASSWSGGKRTDTQYF,TGTGCCAGCAGCTGGAGTGGAGGGAAGAGGACAGATACGCAGTATTTT,.,TRBJ2-3,.,TRBV5-6,16
CASSFSSTRSGYGYTF,TGTGCCAGCAGCTTCTCTAGTACAAGATCGGGCTATGGCTACACCTTC,.,TRBJ1-2,once,TRBV5-6,16
CASRATDKSANIQYF,TGTGCCAGCAGGGCAACGGACAAATCGGCGAACATTCAGTACTTC,.,TRBJ2-4,.,TRBV2,15
CASSLDGKTQYF,TGTGCCAGCAGCTTAGACGGGAAGACCCAGTACTTC,.,TRBJ2-5,.,TRBV7-9,12
CASSPGTLHF,TGTGCCAGCTCACCGGGGACCCTCCACTTT,.,TRBJ1-6,.,TRBV18,10
CATSDPGGGEELFF,TGTGCCACCAGTGACCCCGGGGGGGGCGAGGAGCTGTTTTTT,TRBD2,TRBJ2-2,.,TRBV24-1,14
CASSLSTSGAGGSPLHF,TGCGCCAGCAGCTTGAGTACGTCAGGGGCAGGGGGATCACCCCTCCACTTT,TRBD1,TRBJ1-6,.,TRBV5-1,17
CASSMTERSPLHF,TGTGCCAGCAGCATGACAGAAAGGTCACCCCTCCACTTT,.,TRBJ1-6,.,TRBV12-3/TRBV12-4,13
CASSFRLSDTEAFF,TGTGCCAGCAGTTTTAGGCTGTCAGACACTGAAGCTTTCTTT,.,TRBJ1-1,.,TRBV27,14
CASSQDGGTINYGYTF,TGCGCCAGCAGCCAAGACGGGGGAACTATTAACTATGGCTACACCTTC,.,TRBJ1-2,.,TRBV4-3,16
CASSLEGQYKDTQYF,TGTGCCAGCAGCTTGGAAGGACAGTACAAAGATACGCAGTATTTT,.,TRBJ2-3,.,TRBV5-4,15
CASSHGGGNTEAFF,TGTGCCAGCAGCCACGGGGGGGGGAACACTGAAGCTTTCTTT,.,TRBJ1-1,.,TRBV7-3,14
CASSTGPTGGAYGYTF,TGTGCCAGCAGTACCGGACCAACAGGGGGCGCCTATGGCTACACCTTC,TRBD1,TRBJ1-2,.,TRBV28,16
CASSLDTVGGYTF,TGTGCCAGCAGCCTGGACACCGTCGGAGGCTACACCTTC,.,TRBJ1-2,once,TRBV7-8,13
CASSLEGRSNEKLFF,TGTGCCAGCAGCTTAGAGGGCAGGTCTAATGAAAAACTGTTTTTT,.,TRBJ1-4,.,TRBV7-6,15
CASSLTAGGPRTDTQYF,TGTGCCAGCAGCTTAACAGCGGGGGGGCCGCGCACAGATACGCAGTATTTT,TRBD2,TRBJ2-3,.,TRBV7-3,17
CASSSQGYTEAFF,TGCGCCAGCAGCAGCCAGGGCTACACTGAAGCTTTCTTT,.,TRBJ1-1,.,TRBV5-1,13
CASSLPSGTGELFF,TGCGCCAGCAGCTTGCCTAGCGGTACCGGGGAGCTGTTTTTT,TRBD2,TRBJ2-2,.,TRBV5-1,14
CASSRRVNNSPLHF,TGTGCCAGCAGCCGGCGAGTTAATAATTCACCCCTCCACTTT,.,TRBJ1-6,.,TRBV3-1/TRBV3-2,14
CASSLVSEPQETQYF,TGCGCCAGCAGCTTGGTATCGGAACCTCAAGAGACCCAGTACTTC,.,TRBJ2-5,.,TRBV5-1,15
CASSSDRDYGYTF,TGTGCCAGTAGTAGCGACAGGGACTATGGCTACACCTTC,TRBD1,TRBJ1-2,once,TRBV19,13
CASSNGEASPLHF,TGTGCCAGCAGCAACGGGGAAGCGTCACCCCTCCACTTT,.,TRBJ1-6,once,TRBV7-3,13
CASTRLGIGEQYF,TGTGCCAGCACCCGTCTAGGGATCGGCGAGCAGTACTTC,.,TRBJ2-7,.,TRBV2,13
CASGSGQGAAAIGNIQYF,TGTGCCAGCGGGTCGGGACAGGGGGCCGCGGCCATTGGGAACATTCAGTACTTC,TRBD1,TRBJ2-4,.,TRBV19,18
CASSQEEGQGSRNIGELFF,TGTGCCAGCAGCCAAGAAGAGGGGCAGGGAAGTCGTAACATCGGGGAGCTGTTTTTT,.,TRBJ2-2,.,TRBV3-1/TRBV3-2,19
CASSWSQGSVGYTF,TGTGCCAGCAGCTGGTCCCAGGGGTCCGTTGGCTACACCTTC,.,TRBJ1-2,.,TRBV5-4,14
CASSSAGYNEQFF,TGTGCCAGCAGTTCAGCAGGGTACAATGAGCAGTTCTTC,.,TRBJ2-1,.,TRBV6-6,13
CASSASASEWETQYF,TGTGCCAGCAGCGCGTCGGCTAGCGAATGGGAGACCCAGTACTTC,.,TRBJ2-5,.,TRBV9,15
CASSSNTEAFF,TGTGCCAGCAGTTCGAACACTGAAGCTTTCTTT,.,TRBJ1-1,.,TRBV27,11
CASSFQRTSGGSGNTGELFF,TGCGCCAGCAGCTTCCAACGGACTAGCGGGGGGTCTGGGAACACCGGGGAGCTGTTTTTT,TRBD2,TRBJ2-2,.,TRBV5-1,20